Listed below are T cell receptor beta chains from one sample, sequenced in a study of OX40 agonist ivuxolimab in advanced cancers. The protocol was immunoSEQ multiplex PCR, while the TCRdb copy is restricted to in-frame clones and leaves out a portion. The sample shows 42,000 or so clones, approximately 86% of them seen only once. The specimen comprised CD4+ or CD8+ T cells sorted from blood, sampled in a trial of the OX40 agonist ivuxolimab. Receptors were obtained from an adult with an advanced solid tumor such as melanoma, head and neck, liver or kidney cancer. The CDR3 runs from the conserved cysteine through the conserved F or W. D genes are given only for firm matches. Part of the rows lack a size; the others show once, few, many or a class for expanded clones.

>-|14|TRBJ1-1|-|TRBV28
TGTGCCAGCAGTTACAGAGGACTGAACACTGAAGCTTTCTTT
CASSYRGLNTEAFF
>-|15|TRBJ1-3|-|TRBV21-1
TGTGCCAGCAGCAAAACCGAACCCGGGTTGAACACCATATATTTT
CASSKTEPGLNTIYF
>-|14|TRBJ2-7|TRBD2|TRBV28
TGTGCCAGCAGTTCCCGGGGGGAACCCTACGAGCAGTACTTC
CASSSRGEPYEQYF
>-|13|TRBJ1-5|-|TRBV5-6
TGTGCCAGCAGCTACAAGTCTAATCAGCCCCAGCATTTT
CASSYKSNQPQHF
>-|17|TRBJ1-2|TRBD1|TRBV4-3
TGCGCCAGCAGCCAACAGGGGGGGGGACTTCTCACGGCCGGCTACACCTTC
CASSQQGGGLLTAGYTF
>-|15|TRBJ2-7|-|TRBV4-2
TGTGCCAGCAGCCAAGAGGGGGCAGGGGCCTACGAGCAGTACTTC
CASSQEGAGAYEQYF
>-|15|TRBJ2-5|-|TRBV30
TGTGCCTGGAGTGTAAACGACCGTTCCCAAGAGACCCAGTACTTC
CAWSVNDRSQETQYF
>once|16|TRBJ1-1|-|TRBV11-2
TGTGCCAGCAGCCAAGACATTACTGGCAGGAACACTGAAGCTTTCTTT
CASSQDITGRNTEAFF
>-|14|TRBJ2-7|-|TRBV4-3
TGCGCCAGCAGCACGGGAATGGGGGCCTACGAGCAGTACTTC
CASSTGMGAYEQYF
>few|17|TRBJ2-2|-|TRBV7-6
TGTGCCAGCAGCCCAGTCCCCCGGACGGCGAACACCGGGGAGCTGTTTTTT
CASSPVPRTANTGELFF
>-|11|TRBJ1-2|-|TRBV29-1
TGCAGCGTTGAGCAGTACACCGGCTACACCTTC
CSVEQYTGYTF
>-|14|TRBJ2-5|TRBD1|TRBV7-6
TGTGCCAGCAGCCCCAGGGGGCAACAAGAGACCCAGTACTTC
CASSPRGQQETQYF
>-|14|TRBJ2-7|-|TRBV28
TGTGCCAGCAGTCCCGGGACCGTTACCTACGAGCAGTACTTC
CASSPGTVTYEQYF
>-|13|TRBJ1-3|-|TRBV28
TGTGCCAGCAGTTTCGTAACTGGAAACACCATATATTTT
CASSFVTGNTIYF
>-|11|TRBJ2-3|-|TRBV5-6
TGTGCCAGCAGCTTGACAGATACGCAGTATTTT
CASSLTDTQYF
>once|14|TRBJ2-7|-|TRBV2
TGTGCCAGCAGTGTGCGAGGAGCCGCCTACGAGCAGTACTTC
CASSVRGAAYEQYF
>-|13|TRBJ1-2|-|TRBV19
TGTGCCAGTAGTAGGGACACTCCCTATGGCTACACCTTC
CASSRDTPYGYTF
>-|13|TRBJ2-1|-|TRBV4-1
TGCGCCAGCAGCCAATCCAAGTACAATGAGCAGTTCTTC
CASSQSKYNEQFF
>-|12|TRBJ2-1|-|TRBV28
TGTGCCGCGGGGAGGTCCTACAATGAGCAGTTCTTC
CAAGRSYNEQFF
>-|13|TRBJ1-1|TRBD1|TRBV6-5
TGTGCCAGCAGTTTGACAGGGGGCACTGAAGCTTTCTTT
CASSLTGGTEAFF
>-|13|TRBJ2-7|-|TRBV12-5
TGTGCTAGTGGTTTGAGGGAATCCTACGAGCAGTACTTC
CASGLRESYEQYF
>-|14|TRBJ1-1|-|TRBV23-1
TGCGCCAGCAGTCTACAGGGAGTGAACACTGAAGCTTTCTTT
CASSLQGVNTEAFF
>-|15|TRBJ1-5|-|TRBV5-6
TGTGCCAGCAGCCAAGAATTGCCTAGCAATCAGCCCCAGCATTTT
CASSQELPSNQPQHF
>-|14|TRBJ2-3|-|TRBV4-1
TGCGCCAGCAGCCAAGGGCAGCACTCAGATACGCAGTATTTT
CASSQGQHSDTQYF
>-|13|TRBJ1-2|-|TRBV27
TGTGCCAGCAGTTCGACTCTTAACTATGGCTACACCTTC
CASSSTLNYGYTF
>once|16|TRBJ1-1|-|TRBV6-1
TGTGCCAGCAGTGAAGGACGGGGGCGATGGTACACTGAAGCTTTCTTT
CASSEGRGRWYTEAFF
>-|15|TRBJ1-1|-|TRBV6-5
TGTGCCAGCAGTTACGTGGGGAGGTATAACACTGAAGCTTTCTTT
CASSYVGRYNTEAFF
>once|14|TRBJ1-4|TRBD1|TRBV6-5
TGTGCCAGCAGAACCGGGACAGGGGATGAAAAACTGTTTTTT
CASRTGTGDEKLFF
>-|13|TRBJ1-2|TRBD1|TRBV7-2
TGTGCCAGCAGCCGTACAGGGGGCAATGGCTACACCTTC
CASSRTGGNGYTF
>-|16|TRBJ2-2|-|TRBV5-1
TGCGCCAGCAGCTTGAAAACGGGGAAAGGTACCGGGGAGCTGTTTTTT
CASSLKTGKGTGELFF
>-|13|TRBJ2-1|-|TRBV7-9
TGTGCCAGCAGCTTGCGAGGAGGTAATGAGCAGTTCTTC
CASSLRGGNEQFF
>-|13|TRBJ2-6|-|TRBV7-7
TGTGCCAGCAGCTTACCTGGGGCCAACGTCCTGACTTTC
CASSLPGANVLTF
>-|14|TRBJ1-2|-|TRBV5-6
TGTGCCAGCAGCTTGGTCCCACCGCACTATGGCTACACCTTC
CASSLVPPHYGYTF
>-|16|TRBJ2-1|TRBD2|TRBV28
TGTGCCAGCAGGAGAGGACTAGCGGGGGCCCTCAGGGAGCAGTTCTTC
CASRRGLAGALREQFF
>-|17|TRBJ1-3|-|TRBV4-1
TGCGCCAGCAGCCCTGTTGTGAGGGGGTACTCTGGAAACACCATATATTTT
CASSPVVRGYSGNTIYF
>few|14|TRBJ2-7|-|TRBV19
TGTGCCAGTAGTCCCGGACAAAGGGGCGCTGAGCAGTACTTC
CASSPGQRGAEQYF
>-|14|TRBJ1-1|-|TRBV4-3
TGCGCCAGCAGCCAAGACACCGAGCGCACTGAAGCTTTCTTT
CASSQDTERTEAFF
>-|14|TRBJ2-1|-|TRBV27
TGTGCCAGCAGCCTACGGGGTTCCTACAATGAGCAGTTCTTC
CASSLRGSYNEQFF
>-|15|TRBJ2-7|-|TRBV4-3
TGCGCCAGCAGCCAAGTGCAGGCCCTCTCATACGAGCAGTACTTC
CASSQVQALSYEQYF
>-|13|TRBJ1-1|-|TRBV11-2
TGTGCCAGCAGCTTTAGGGTTAACACTGAAGCTTTCTTT
CASSFRVNTEAFF
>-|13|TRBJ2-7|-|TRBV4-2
TGTGCCAGCAGCCTGAGGGGCGAGGGGGAGCAGTACTTC
CASSLRGEGEQYF
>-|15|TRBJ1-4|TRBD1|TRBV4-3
TGCGCCAGCAGCCAACAGGGGGACTATAATGAAAAACTGTTTTTT
CASSQQGDYNEKLFF
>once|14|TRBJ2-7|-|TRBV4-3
TGCGCCAGCAGTCCCAGTTTATCGCAGTACGAGCAGTACTTC
CASSPSLSQYEQYF
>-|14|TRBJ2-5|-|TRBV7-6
TGTGCCAGCAGCCCTGACGGCTATCAAGAGACCCAGTACTTC
CASSPDGYQETQYF
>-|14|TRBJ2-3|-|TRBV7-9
TGTGCCAGCAGCTTGGGGTGGGGCACAGATACGCAGTATTTT
CASSLGWGTDTQYF
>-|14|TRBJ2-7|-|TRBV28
TGTGCCAGCAGTTTCTTTGGGACAACTTACGAGCAGTACTTC
CASSFFGTTYEQYF
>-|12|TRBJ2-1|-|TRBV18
TGTGCCAGCTCACCTGGAGGGGGTGAGCAGTTCTTC
CASSPGGGEQFF
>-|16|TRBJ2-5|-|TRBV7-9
TGTGCCAGCAGCTTTTTGGGTTATAGGAGACAAGAGACCCAGTACTTC
CASSFLGYRRQETQYF
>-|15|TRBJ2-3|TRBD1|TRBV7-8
TGTGCCAGCAGCTTCCCAGGGGGTAGCACAGATACGCAGTATTTT
CASSFPGGSTDTQYF
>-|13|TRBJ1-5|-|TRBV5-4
TGTGCCAGCAGCTTGGGAACAGCCCAGCCCCAGCATTTT
CASSLGTAQPQHF
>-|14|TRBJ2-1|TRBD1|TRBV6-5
TGTGCCAGCAGCTCTGGACAGGGCCGGAATGAGCAGTTCTTC
CASSSGQGRNEQFF
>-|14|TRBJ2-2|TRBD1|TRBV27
TGTGCCAGCAGTGCGGGACAGGGGGCCGGGGAGCTGTTTTTT
CASSAGQGAGELFF
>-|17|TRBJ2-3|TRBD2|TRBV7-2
TGTGCCAGCAGCTTAGTCGGGGGGGGCCTAGTGGCAGATACGCAGTATTTT
CASSLVGGGLVADTQYF
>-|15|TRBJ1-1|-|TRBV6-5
TGTGCCAGCAGTTACTCGTCCAGGGTAGACACTGAAGCTTTCTTT
CASSYSSRVDTEAFF
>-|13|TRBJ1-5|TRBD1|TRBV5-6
TGTGCCAGCAGCATCGACAGGGGTGAGCCCCAGCATTTT
CASSIDRGEPQHF